This T cell receptor beta chain was sequenced for a study of vaccination and CD4 T cells after COVID-19. Cultured CD4+ T-cell DNA underwent Oncomine TCR Beta short-read sequencing. TCRdb recomputed calls from the PCR reads with MiXCR, one row per CDR3 protein. The sample shows about 3,600 distinct CDR3 sequences, 32% of them seen only once. A note on this clonotype: Its antigen is unknown.

In germline, CDR1 is LGHDT, CDR2 YNNKEL (reference sequence). This CDR3 is 15 amino acids long. Trimming removed 4 bases from V and 0 bases from J, with 10 bases in between. Regarding treatment: roughly 10-day PBMC culture with coronavirus spike peptide pools or control peptides (ViraFEST assay). Under the ViraFEST approach, antigen-specific T cells were expanded with peptide pools and TCRs subsequently sequenced. Before Alpha, Beta and Delta appeared in the US, convalescents tested positive (March–late 2020). Specimen: CD4+ T cells from blood, cultured in vitro. The chain has TRBV3-1 and TRBJ1-5; possibly TRBD1 for D (6 bases). The sequence derives from a human donor who had recovered from COVID-19. CDR3 region: CASSPDSYSNQPQHF. CDR3 sequence (DNA): TGTGCCAGCAGCCCGGACAGTTATAGCAATCAGCCCCAGCATTTT.